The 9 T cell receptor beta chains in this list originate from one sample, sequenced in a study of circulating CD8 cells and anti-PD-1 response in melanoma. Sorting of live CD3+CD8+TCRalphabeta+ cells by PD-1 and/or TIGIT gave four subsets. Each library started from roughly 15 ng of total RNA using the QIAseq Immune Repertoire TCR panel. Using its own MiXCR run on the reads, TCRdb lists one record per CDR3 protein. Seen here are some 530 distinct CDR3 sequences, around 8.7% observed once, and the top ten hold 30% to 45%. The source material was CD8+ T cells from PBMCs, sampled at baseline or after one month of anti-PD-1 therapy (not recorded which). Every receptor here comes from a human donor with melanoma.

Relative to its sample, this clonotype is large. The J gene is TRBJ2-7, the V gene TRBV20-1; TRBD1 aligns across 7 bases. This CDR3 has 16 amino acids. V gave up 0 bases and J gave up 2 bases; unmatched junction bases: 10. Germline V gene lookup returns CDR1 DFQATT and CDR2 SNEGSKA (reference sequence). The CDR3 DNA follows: TGCAGTGCTAGAGATGTAAAGGGGACAGAGACCTACGAGCAGTACTTC. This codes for CSARDVKGTETYEQYF.

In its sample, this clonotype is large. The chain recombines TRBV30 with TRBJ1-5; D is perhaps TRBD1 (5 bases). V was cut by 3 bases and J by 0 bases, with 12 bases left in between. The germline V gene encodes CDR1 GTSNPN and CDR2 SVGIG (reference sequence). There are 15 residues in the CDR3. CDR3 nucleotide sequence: TGTGCCTGGAGCGACGGGGGGGGTAGCAATCAGCCCCAGCATTTT. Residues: CAWSDGGGSNQPQHF.

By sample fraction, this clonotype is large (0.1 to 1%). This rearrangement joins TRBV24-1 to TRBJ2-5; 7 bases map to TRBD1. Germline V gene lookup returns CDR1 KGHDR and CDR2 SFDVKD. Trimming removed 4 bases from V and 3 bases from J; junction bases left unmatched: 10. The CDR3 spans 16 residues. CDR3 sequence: CATSEMIGTEEETQYF. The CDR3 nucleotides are TGTGCCACCAGTGAGATGATCGGGACAGAAGAAGAGACCCAGTACTTC.

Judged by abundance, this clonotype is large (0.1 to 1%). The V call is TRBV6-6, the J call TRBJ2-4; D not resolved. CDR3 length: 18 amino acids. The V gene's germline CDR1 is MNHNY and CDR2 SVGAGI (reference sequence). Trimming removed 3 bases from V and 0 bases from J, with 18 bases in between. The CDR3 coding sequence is TGTGCCAGCAGTTATACCCATTCCCCCGGAATAGCCAAAAACATTCAGTACTTC. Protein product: CASSYTHSPGIAKNIQYF.

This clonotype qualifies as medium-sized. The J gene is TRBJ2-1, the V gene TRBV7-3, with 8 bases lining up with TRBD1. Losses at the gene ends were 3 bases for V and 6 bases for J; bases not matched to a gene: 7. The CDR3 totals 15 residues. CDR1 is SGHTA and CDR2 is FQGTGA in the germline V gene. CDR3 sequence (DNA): TGTGCCAGCAGCTTCGGGACAGGCCTTTCCAATGAGCAGTTCTTC. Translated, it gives CASSFGTGLSNEQFF.

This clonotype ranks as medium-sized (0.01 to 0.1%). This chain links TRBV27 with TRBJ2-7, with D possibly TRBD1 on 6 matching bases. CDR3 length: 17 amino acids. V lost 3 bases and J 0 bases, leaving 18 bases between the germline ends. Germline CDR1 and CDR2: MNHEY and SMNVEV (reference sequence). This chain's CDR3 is CASSFAPDRSSSYEQYF. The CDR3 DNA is TGTGCCAGCAGTTTTGCCCCAGACAGGTCGAGCTCCTACGAGCAGTACTTC.

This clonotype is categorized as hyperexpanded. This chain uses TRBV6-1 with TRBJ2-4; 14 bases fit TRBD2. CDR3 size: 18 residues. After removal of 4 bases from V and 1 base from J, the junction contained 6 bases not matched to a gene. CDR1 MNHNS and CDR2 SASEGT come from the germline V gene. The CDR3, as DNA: TGTGCCAGCAGTGGAAGGACTAGCGGGGGGAACGCCAAAAACATTCAGTACTTC. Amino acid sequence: CASSGRTSGGNAKNIQYF.

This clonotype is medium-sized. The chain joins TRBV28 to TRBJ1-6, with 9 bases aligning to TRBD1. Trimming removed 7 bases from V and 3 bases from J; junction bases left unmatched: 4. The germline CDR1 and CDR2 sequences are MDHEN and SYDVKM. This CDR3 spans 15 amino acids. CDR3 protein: CASTETGGYNSPLHF. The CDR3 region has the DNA TGTGCCAGCACAGAGACAGGGGGCTATAATTCACCCCTCCACTTT.

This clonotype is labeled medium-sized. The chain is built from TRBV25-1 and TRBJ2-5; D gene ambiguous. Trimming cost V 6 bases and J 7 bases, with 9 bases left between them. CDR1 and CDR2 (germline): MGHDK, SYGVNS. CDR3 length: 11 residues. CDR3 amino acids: CASSSSLTQYF. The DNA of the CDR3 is TGTGCCAGCAGCTCCTCCCTGACCCAGTACTTC.